This entry lists 23 T cell receptor beta chains sequenced from one sample in a study of Ad26.COV2.S vaccination and SARS-CoV-2 variants. The data were produced by immunoSEQ multiplex PCR, yet TCRdb's version contains in-frame clones alone and is incomplete. The data show 200,000 to 250,000 clones, with more than 75% seen just once and 9.5% to 12% held by the top ten. Treatment denoted: about 20 received Ad26.COV2.S at low or high dose, single or two shots; about five received placebo; per-sample allocation not given. Vaccine and placebo recipients were sampled on day 63 after the first injection. The source material was peripheral blood, sampled in a trial of Ad26.COV2.S vaccine versus placebo. Receptors originate from a person aged 18-60 years who received the Ad26.COV2.S COVID-19 vaccine or a placebo.

The chain joins TRBV15 to TRBJ2-1, with 10 bases matching TRBD2. CDR1 is LNHNV and CDR2 is YYDKDF in the germline V gene (reference sequence). This CDR3 has 16 amino acids. The V gene end was trimmed by 3 bases and the J gene end by 5 bases; junction bases not matched to a gene: 7. The CDR3: CATSSWGLAGDNEQFF. In DNA, the CDR3 is TGTGCCACCAGCAGCTGGGGGCTAGCGGGGGACAATGAGCAGTTCTTC.

The chain joins TRBV5-1 to TRBJ2-3; no reliable D call. There are 11 residues in the CDR3. The V gene lost 7 bases and the J gene lost 4 bases, with 7 bases spanning the gap. The germline V gene has CDR1 SGHRS and CDR2 YFSETQ. The CDR3 region has the DNA TGCGCCAGCGAATGGGCAGATACGCAGTATTTT. The encoded protein is CASEWADTQYF.

V usage is TRBV7-9 and J usage is TRBJ2-1; D gene unclear. CDR3 length equals 15 residues. V lost 5 bases and J 2 bases, leaving 13 bases between the germline ends. Germline V gene sequence: CDR1 SEHNR, CDR2 FQNEAQ (reference sequence). The CDR3, as DNA: TGTGCCAGCAGCCTTCTAACATCCACCTACAATGAGCAGTTCTTC. Its protein product is CASSLLTSTYNEQFF.

The table lists this clone with a count of one. The chain carries TRBV11-2 and TRBJ2-1; TRBD1 agrees at 9 bases. The germline V gene has CDR1 SGHAT and CDR2 FQNNGV. V trimming: 6 bases; J trimming: 15 bases; junction bases outside the gene matches: 12. There are 13 residues in the CDR3. The CDR3 region is CASSQDLTGGLFF. CDR3 DNA sequence: TGTGCCAGCAGTCAAGATTTGACAGGGGGTTTGTTCTTC.

The chain carries TRBV9 and TRBJ2-2, with 11 bases aligning to TRBD2. V gave up 3 bases and J gave up 7 bases; unmatched junction bases: 5. CDR1 is SGDLS, CDR2 YYNGEE, per germline. The CDR3 has 15 amino acids. CDR3 amino acids: CASSELAGVGGELFF. The CDR3 DNA is TGTGCCAGCAGCGAACTAGCGGGAGTTGGCGGGGAGCTGTTTTTT.

The chain joins TRBV10-3 to TRBJ2-1; a weak D match, TRBD2 (6 bases). The CDR3 is 15 residues long. Germline loops: CDR1 ENHRY, CDR2 SYGVKD. V was shortened by 9 bases and J by 0 bases, with 15 bases between the two germline ends. As DNA, the CDR3 is TGTGCCATTGGACCGGACGGGAGCTCCTACAATGAGCAGTTCTTC. This codes for CAIGPDGSSYNEQFF.

The rearrangement links TRBV4-1 to TRBJ1-4; tentatively, D is TRBD1 (5 bases). The CDR3 sequence is 16 residues long. V shed 0 bases and J shed 3 bases, with 11 bases lying between them. Germline lookup yields CDR1 MGHRA and CDR2 YSYEKL. The CDR3 sequence: CASSQDIQGSNEKLFF. CDR3 in DNA: TGCGCCAGCAGCCAAGATATCCAGGGCTCTAATGAAAAACTGTTTTTT.

The gene calls are TRBV6-5 and TRBJ2-2, with a weak D call TRBD2 (6 bases). V lost 0 bases and J lost 1, with 9 bases in between. Germline CDR1 MNHEY, CDR2 SVGAGI. The CDR3 length is 16 residues. DNA of the CDR3: TGTGCCAGCAGTTACTCTGCGCGGGGGAACACCGGGGAGCTGTTTTTT. This gives the protein CASSYSARGNTGELFF.

The chain carries TRBV5-1 and TRBJ2-5; D might be TRBD2 (7 bases). Germline V gene sequence: CDR1 SGHRS, CDR2 YFSETQ. The V end lost 3 bases, the J end lost 5 bases, and 14 bases lay between the germline ends. This CDR3 has 14 residues. The CDR3, as DNA: TGCGCCAGCAGCTCGGGGGGCTCCTTCGAGACCCAGTACTTC. Protein: CASSSGGSFETQYF.

The rearrangement joins TRBV10-3 to TRBJ1-1; D call uncertain. Germline lookup yields CDR1 ENHRY and CDR2 SYGVKD. The CDR3 runs 15 residues. The germline V and J ends were trimmed by 0 bases and 1 base, with 9 bases remaining between them. CDR3 DNA: TGTGCCATCAGTGAGTCACAGCGCCGGAACACTGAAGCTTTCTTT. Translating gives CAISESQRRNTEAFF.

The chain recombines TRBV27 with TRBJ2-1; 7 positions agree with TRBD1. The CDR3 runs 14 residues. Per the germline V gene, CDR1 is MNHEY and CDR2 is SMNVEV (reference sequence). V gave up 7 bases and J gave up 6 bases; unmatched junction bases: 9. The CDR3 bases are TGTGCCAGCATCCCGGACAGGATTTCCAATGAGCAGTTCTTC. Translation: CASIPDRISNEQFF.

V gene TRBV5-4 combines with J gene TRBJ2-2; 14 nucleotides match TRBD2. The CDR3 runs 16 residues. Germline V gene sequence: CDR1 SGHNT, CDR2 YYREEE (reference sequence). Trimming cost V 10 bases and J 4 bases; bases outside gene matches: 9. As DNA, the CDR3 is TGTGCCTGGACCGGGACTAGCGGGGGAGGCACCGGGGAGCTGTTTTTT. It codes for CAWTGTSGGGTGELFF.

The chain carries TRBV6-5 and TRBJ1-5, with TRBD1 as a possible D gene (6 bases). The CDR3 runs to 16 residues. V was clipped by 2 bases and J by 5 bases, with 16 bases between them. In germline, CDR1 is MNHEY, CDR2 SVGAGI. The CDR3 reads CASSYRYQGLDQPQHF. For the CDR3, the DNA is TGTGCCAGCAGTTACAGGTATCAGGGGCTAGATCAGCCCCAGCATTTT.

The J gene is TRBJ1-3, the V gene TRBV3-1 (or the pseudogene TRBV3-2); no clear D. The CDR3 loop spans 19 amino acids. Per the germline V gene, CDR1 is LGHDT and CDR2 is YNNKEL (reference sequence). Trimming shortened V by 4 bases and J by 0 bases, and 22 bases separated the two germline ends. The CDR3 DNA reads as TGTGCCAGCAGCCCCCGGATCCAAACCACATGGGACTCTGGAAACACCATATATTTT. Protein: CASSPRIQTTWDSGNTIYF.

This clone was seen only once. The V gene is TRBV9, the J gene TRBJ2-1, with 10 bases lining up with TRBD2. Germline V CDR1 and CDR2: SGDLS, YYNGEE. This CDR3 has 14 residues. With 4 bases clipped from V and 6 bases from J, the junction kept 4 bases outside the gene matches. CDR3 bases: TGTGCCAGCAGCACCGGGACTAGCGTCAATGAGCAGTTCTTC. It encodes CASSTGTSVNEQFF.

The chain is built from TRBV3-1 (or the pseudogene TRBV3-2) and TRBJ2-1, with a weak D call TRBD1 (5 bases). V was shortened by 5 bases and J by 5 bases, with 16 bases between the two germline ends. CDR1 LGHDT and CDR2 YNNKEL come from the germline V gene (reference sequence). The CDR3 is 15 amino acids. CDR3 protein: CASSEGVAPNNEQFF. In DNA, the CDR3 is TGTGCCAGCAGCGAAGGGGTTGCGCCTAACAATGAGCAGTTCTTC.

The chain joins TRBV6-2 or TRBV6-3 to TRBJ1-5; D possibly corresponds to TRBD1 (5 bases). This CDR3 comprises 15 residues. Trimming cost V 3 bases and J 6 bases, with 15 bases left between them. Germline CDR1 reads MNHEY; CDR2 reads SVGEGT. The CDR3 spells CASSYGVRVLQPQHF. In nucleotides, the CDR3 is TGTGCCAGCAGTTATGGGGTCAGGGTTCTTCAGCCCCAGCATTTT.

The chain employs TRBV6-5 and TRBJ1-2; the D gene is possibly TRBD1 (5 bases). CDR1 and CDR2 from the germline V gene are MNHEY and SVGAGI. The CDR3 consists of 14 residues. V was trimmed by 4 bases and J by 1 base, leaving 10 bases between them. The CDR3 loop is CASSSPTDNYGYTF. CDR3 DNA: TGTGCCAGCAGTTCCCCGACAGATAACTATGGCTACACCTTC.

The chain carries TRBV4-3 and TRBJ2-3; D could derive from TRBD1 or TRBD2 (7 bases each). Per germline, CDR1 LGHNA and CDR2 YSLEER. This CDR3 region has 16 residues. Trimming stripped 3 bases from V and 1 base from J, with 14 bases between. CDR3 sequence: CASSHGGTARTDTQYF. For the CDR3, the DNA is TGCGCCAGCAGCCACGGGGGGACAGCCCGCACAGATACGCAGTATTTT.

The CDR3 region is CASSSKQGIGYTF. CDR3 nucleotide sequence: TGTGCCAGCAGCTCCAAGCAGGGTATTGGCTACACCTTC. The V and J genes are TRBV11-2 and TRBJ1-2; a possible D gene is TRBD1 (5 bases). The germline V gene has CDR1 SGHAT and CDR2 FQNNGV. Deletions cut 4 bases from V and 7 bases from J, with 13 bases between. The CDR3 consists of 13 residues. Filled out from reference TRBV11-2 and TRBJ1-2, the complete variable domain reads EAGVAQSPRYKIIEKRQSVAFWCNPISGHATLYWYQQILGQGPKLLIQFQNNGVVDDSQLPKDRFSAERLKGVDSTLKIQPAKLEDSAVYLCASSSKQGIGYTFGSGTRLTVV.

The genes are TRBV29-1 and TRBJ2-7; TRBD1 might be the D (5 bases). CDR1 is SQVTM and CDR2 is ANQGSEA in the germline V gene. This CDR3 is built from 14 residues. Trimming took off 5 bases at V and 0 bases at J, with 14 bases between the two ends. The DNA for the CDR3 is TGCAGCGTTAGGGGCCAGGGAAACTCCTACGAGCAGTACTTC. This sequence encodes CSVRGQGNSYEQYF.

This clone was seen once. The rearrangement uses TRBV14 and TRBJ2-7; 7 bases are a match to TRBD1. This CDR3 has 15 residues. Germline values: CDR1 SGHDN, CDR2 FVKESK. The V and J ends lost 5 bases and 7 bases, in that order; junction bases with no gene match: 14. The CDR3 reads CASSSPRQGVLEQYF. The DNA for the CDR3 is TGTGCCAGCAGCTCTCCTCGACAGGGAGTATTGGAGCAGTACTTC.

The chain links TRBV28 to TRBJ2-1; weak D call: TRBD1 (7 bases). CDR3 length: 15 amino acids. CDR1 and CDR2 from the germline V gene are MDHEN and SYDVKM. V lost 5 bases, J lost 0 bases, and 11 bases lay in between. In DNA, the CDR3 is TGTGCCAGCAGTCCAGGGGGGAGCTCCTACAATGAGCAGTTCTTC. This gives the protein CASSPGGSSYNEQFF.